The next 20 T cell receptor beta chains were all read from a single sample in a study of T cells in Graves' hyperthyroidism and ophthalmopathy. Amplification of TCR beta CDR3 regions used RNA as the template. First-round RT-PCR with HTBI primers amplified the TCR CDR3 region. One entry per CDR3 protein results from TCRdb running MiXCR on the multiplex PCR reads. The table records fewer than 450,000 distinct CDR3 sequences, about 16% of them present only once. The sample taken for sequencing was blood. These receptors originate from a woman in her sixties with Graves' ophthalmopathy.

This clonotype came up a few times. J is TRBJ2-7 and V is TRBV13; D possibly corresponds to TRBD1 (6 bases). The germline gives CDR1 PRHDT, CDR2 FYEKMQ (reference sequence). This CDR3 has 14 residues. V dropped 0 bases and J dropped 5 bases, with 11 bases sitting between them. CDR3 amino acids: CASSLGRGIDEQYF. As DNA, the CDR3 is TGTGCCAGCAGCTTAGGAAGGGGGATCGACGAGCAGTACTTC. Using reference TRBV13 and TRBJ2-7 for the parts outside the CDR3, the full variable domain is AAGVIQSPRHLIKEKRETATLKCYPIPRHDTVYWYQQGPGQDPQFLISFYEKMQSDKGSIPDRFSAQQFSDYHSELNMSSLELGDSALYFCASSLGRGIDEQYFGPGTRLTVT.

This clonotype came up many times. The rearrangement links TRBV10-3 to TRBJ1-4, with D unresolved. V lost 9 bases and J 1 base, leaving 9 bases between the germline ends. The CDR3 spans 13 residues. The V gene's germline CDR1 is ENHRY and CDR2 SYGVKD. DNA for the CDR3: TGTGCCATTTCCCGGGAAACTAATGAAAAACTGTTTTTT. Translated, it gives CAISRETNEKLFF.

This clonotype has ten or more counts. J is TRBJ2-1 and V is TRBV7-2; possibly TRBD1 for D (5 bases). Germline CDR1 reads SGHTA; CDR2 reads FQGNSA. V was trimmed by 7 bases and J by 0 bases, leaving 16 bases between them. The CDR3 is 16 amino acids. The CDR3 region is CASTDRTGSSYNEQFF. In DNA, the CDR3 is TGTGCCAGCACGGACCGAACAGGTTCCTCCTACAATGAGCAGTTCTTC.

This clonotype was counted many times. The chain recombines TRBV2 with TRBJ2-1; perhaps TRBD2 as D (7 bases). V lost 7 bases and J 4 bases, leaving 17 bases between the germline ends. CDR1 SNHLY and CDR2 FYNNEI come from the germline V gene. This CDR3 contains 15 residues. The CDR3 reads CASKGVAGGYNEQFF. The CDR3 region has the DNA TGTGCCAGCAAGGGGGTAGCGGGTGGGTACAATGAGCAGTTCTTC.

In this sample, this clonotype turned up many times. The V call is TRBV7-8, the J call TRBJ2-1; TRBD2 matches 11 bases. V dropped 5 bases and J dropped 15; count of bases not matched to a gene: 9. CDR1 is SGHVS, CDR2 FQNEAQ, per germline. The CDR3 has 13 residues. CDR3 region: CASSPRLAGSLFF. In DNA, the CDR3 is TGTGCCAGCAGCCCCAGACTAGCGGGGAGCTTGTTCTTC.

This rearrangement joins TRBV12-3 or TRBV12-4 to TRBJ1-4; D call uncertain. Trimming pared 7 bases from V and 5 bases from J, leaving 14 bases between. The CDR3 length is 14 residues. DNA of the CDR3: TGTGCCAGCAAACTGGGCCGCCTGAATGAAAAACTGTTTTTT. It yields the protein CASKLGRLNEKLFF.

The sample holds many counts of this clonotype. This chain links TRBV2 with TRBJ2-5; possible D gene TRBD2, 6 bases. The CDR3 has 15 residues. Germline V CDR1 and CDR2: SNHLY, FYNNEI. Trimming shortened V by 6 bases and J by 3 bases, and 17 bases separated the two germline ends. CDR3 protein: CASSPPRGRKETQYF. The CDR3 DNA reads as TGTGCCAGCAGCCCCCCGCGGGGACGGAAAGAGACCCAGTACTTC.

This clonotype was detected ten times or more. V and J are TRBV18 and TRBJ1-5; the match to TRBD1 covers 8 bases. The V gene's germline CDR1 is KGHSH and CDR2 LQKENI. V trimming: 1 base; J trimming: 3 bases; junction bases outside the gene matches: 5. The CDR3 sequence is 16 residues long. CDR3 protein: CASSPLNRGVNQPQHF. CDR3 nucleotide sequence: TGTGCCAGCTCACCACTCAACAGGGGGGTCAATCAGCCCCAGCATTTT.

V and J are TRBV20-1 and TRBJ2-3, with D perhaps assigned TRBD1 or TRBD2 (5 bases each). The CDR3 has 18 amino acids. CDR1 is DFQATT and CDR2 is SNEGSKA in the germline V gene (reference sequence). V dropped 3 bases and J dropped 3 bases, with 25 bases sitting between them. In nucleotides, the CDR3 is TGCAGTGCTAGGGGGCAGGGAGCGCCGCAGTCGGGTACAGATACGCAGTATTTT. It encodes CSARGQGAPQSGTDTQYF.

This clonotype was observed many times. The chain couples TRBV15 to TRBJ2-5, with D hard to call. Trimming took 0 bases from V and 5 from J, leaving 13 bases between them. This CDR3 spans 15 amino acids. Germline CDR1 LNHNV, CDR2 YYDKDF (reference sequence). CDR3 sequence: CATSRDTGRSETQYF. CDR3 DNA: TGTGCCACCAGCAGAGATACGGGCAGGTCGGAGACCCAGTACTTC.

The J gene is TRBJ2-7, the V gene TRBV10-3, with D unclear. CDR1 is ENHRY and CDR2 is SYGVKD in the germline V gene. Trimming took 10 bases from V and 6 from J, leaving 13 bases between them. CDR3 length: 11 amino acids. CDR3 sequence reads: CATRALGEQYF. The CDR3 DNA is TGTGCCACTCGGGCCTTGGGCGAGCAGTACTTC.

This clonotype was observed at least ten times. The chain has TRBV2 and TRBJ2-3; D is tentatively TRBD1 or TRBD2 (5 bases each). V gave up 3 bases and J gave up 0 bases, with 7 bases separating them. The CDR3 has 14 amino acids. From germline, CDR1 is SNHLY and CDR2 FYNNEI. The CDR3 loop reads CASSEGPSTDTQYF. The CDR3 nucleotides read TGTGCCAGCAGTGAGGGACCTAGCACAGATACGCAGTATTTT.

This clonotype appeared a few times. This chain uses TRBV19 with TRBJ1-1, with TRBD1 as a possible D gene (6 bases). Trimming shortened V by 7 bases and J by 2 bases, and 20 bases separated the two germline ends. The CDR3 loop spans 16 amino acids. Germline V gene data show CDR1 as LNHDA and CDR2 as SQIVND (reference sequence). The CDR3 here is CASNPLYRGANTEAFF. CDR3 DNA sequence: TGTGCCAGTAACCCTTTATATCGGGGGGCCAACACTGAAGCTTTCTTT. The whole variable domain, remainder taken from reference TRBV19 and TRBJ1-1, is DGGITQSPKYLFRKEGQNVTLSCEQNLNHDAMYWYRQDPGQGLRLIYYSQIVNDFQKGDIAEGYSVSREKKESFPLTVTSAQKNPTAFYLCASNPLYRGANTEAFFGQGTRLTVV.

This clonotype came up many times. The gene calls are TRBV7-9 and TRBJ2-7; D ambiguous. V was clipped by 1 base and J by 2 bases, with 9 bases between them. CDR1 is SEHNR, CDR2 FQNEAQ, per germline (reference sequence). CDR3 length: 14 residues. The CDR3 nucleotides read TGTGCCAGCAGCTTAGACGGCCAGGCCTACGAGCAGTACTTC. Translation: CASSLDGQAYEQYF. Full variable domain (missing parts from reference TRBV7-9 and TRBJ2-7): DTGVSQNPRHKITKRGQNVTFRCDPISEHNRLYWYRQTLGQGPEFLTYFQNEAQLEKSRLLSDRFSAERPKGSFSTLEIQRTEQGDSAMYLCASSLDGQAYEQYFGPGTRLTVT.

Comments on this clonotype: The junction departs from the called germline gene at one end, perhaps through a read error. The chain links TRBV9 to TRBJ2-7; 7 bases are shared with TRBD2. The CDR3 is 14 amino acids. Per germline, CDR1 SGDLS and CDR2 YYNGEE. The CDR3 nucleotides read TGCGCCAGCAGCATCGCTAGCGGCTCCTACGAGCAGTACTTC. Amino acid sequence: CASSIASGSYEQYF.

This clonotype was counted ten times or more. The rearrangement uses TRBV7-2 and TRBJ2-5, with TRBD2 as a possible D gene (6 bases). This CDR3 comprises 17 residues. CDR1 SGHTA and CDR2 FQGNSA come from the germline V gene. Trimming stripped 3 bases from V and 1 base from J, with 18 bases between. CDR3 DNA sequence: TGTGCCAGCAGCTTCAAAGTAGGGTCTAGCGCCCAAGAGACCCAGTACTTC. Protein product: CASSFKVGSSAQETQYF.

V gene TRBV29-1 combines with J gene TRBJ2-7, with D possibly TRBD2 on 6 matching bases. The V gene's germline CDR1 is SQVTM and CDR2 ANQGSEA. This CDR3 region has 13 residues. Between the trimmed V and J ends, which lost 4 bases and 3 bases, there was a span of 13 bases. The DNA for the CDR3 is TGCAGCGTTGGGTCGGGACTCATCTACGAGCAGTACTTC. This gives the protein CSVGSGLIYEQYF.

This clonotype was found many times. DNA for the CDR3: TGCAGTGCTAGCCCGATACTAGCGACTAGCTCCTACAATGAGCAGTTCTTC. Translating it yields CSASPILATSSYNEQFF. The V call is TRBV20-1, the J call TRBJ2-1, with 7 positions matching TRBD2. This CDR3 contains 17 residues. CDR1 is DFQATT and CDR2 is SNEGSKA in the germline V gene (reference sequence). V shed 3 bases and J 0 bases; nucleotides not matched to a gene: 11.

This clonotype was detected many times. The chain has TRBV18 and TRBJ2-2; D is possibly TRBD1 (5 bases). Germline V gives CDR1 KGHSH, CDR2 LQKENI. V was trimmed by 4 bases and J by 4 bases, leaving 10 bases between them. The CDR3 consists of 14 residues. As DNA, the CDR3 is TGTGCCAGCTCACGCGCCCAGGGCACCGGGGAGCTGTTTTTT. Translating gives CASSRAQGTGELFF. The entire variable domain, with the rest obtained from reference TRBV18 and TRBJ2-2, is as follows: NAGVMQNPRHLVRRRGQEARLRCSPMKGHSHVYWYRQLPEEGLKFMVYLQKENIIDESGMPKERFSAEFPKEGPSILRIQQVVRGDSAAYFCASSRAQGTGELFFGEGSRLTVL.

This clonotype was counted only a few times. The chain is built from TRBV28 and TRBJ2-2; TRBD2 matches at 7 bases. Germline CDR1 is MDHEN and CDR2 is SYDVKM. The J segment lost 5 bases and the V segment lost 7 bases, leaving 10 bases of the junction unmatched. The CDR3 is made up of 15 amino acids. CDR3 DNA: TGTGCCAGCACCTCGGGCGGGAGAGGAACCGGGGAGCTGTTTTTT. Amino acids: CASTSGGRGTGELFF. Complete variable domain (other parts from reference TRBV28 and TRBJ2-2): DVKVTQSSRYLVKRTGEKVFLECVQDMDHENMFWYRQDPGLGLRLIYFSYDVKMKEKGDIPEGYSVSREKKERFSLILESASTNQTSMYLCASTSGGRGTGELFFGEGSRLTVL.